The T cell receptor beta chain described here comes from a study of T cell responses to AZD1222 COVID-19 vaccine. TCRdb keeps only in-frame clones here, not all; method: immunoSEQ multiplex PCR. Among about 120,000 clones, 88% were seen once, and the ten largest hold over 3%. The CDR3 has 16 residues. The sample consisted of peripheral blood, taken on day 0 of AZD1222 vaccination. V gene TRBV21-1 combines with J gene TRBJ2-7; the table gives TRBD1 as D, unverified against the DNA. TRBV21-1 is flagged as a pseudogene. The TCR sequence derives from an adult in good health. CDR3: CASSKMSVYPTYEQYF. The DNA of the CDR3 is TGTGCCAGCAGCAAAATGTCAGTGTACCCCACCTACGAGCAGTACTTC.